This T cell receptor beta chain was sequenced for a study of blood T cell repertoires in COVID-19. Study-wide background: The samples span acute and convalescent COVID-19 from the United States, Italy and Spain. Sample material is recorded as cDNA or gDNA derived from T cells, B-cell-depleted T cells, or PBMCs.

Germline CDR1 reads MNHEY; CDR2 reads SMNVEV (reference sequence). CDR3 length: 15 amino acids. V dropped 5 bases and J dropped 1; count of bases not matched to a gene: 8. Clones were sequenced by immunoSEQ multiplex PCR, and TCRdb holds only the in-frame ones, with some missing. The sample holds fewer than 350,000 clones, roughly 90% seen once. The cohort comprised adults aged about 18 to 100 years residing in approximately 22 US areas. The chain has TRBV27 and TRBJ2-7; 7 bases agree with TRBD1. The sequencing sample was made of PBMCs or T cells enriched from blood (not recorded which). The sequence was collected from a man aged 60 to 75 who had recovered from COVID-19. The CDR3 region is CASSLTGQFSYEQYF. CDR3 DNA sequence: TGTGCCAGCAGTCTCACGGGACAGTTTTCCTACGAGCAGTACTTC.